This record covers a single T cell receptor (beta chain). The data stem from a study of blood T cell repertoires in COVID-19. Study details: Acute and convalescent COVID-19 samples came from the United States, Italy and Spain. In each case, the material was cDNA or gDNA derived from T cells, B-cell-depleted T cells, or PBMCs.

How the authors handled the data: Estimation of nucleated cell counts was performed using reference gene primer amplification. Using immunoSEQ multiplex PCR, the repertoire was profiled, and TCRdb retains in-frame clones only, with some absent. For V, J and clone size, that table is used; D and trimming come from the DNA. The sample yields about 190,000 clones, just under 85% seen once. The CDR3 extends over 13 amino acids. V lost 1 base, J lost 4 bases, and 5 bases lay in between. Germline V gene data show CDR1 as SGHAT and CDR2 as FQNNGV. The receptor comes from a woman aged 70-85 years with active or convalescent COVID-19. V usage is TRBV11-2 and J usage is TRBJ1-3; the D is unclear. Material for sequencing was peripheral blood. This CDR3 is CASSLVSGNTIYF. The CDR3 DNA reads TGTGCCAGCAGCTTAGTGAGCGGAAACACCATATATTTT.